The T cell receptor (beta chain) described here comes from a study of breast tumors, draining lymph nodes, adjacent tissues (TCRdb year 2016). The study in broad terms: The study compared TCR beta repertoires across tumor, adjacent nontumor tissue and axillary lymph nodes from breast cancer patients. The study was designed to assess the relationships and possible T-cell exchange between tumor, surrounding tissue and draining lymph node repertoires in human breast cancer. Here is what the overall study found, with its caveats: The study presented the conclusion that tumor T cells originate in lymph nodes as consistent with a hypothesis, not as something directly demonstrated. The data were considered consistent with most tumor T cells being derived from the lymph node and subsequently expanding within tumor tissue. The similarity between tumor and nontumor tissue repertoires was significantly greater in luminal-like breast cancer than in basal-like breast cancer. Tumor T-cell repertoires showed less diversity than lymph node repertoires and more diversity than nontumor tissue repertoires, and tumor T-cell repertoires showed preferential V and J gene usage.

The CDR3, cysteine through phenylalanine, is 17 amino acids long. Only the CDR3 DNA stays, 51 bases, in frame from base 1. TCRdb records Illumina HiSeq 2000 as the sequencer. Multiplex PCR amplification was used to generate the TCR beta chain libraries. High-throughput sequencing was used to analyze the amplified TCR beta chain products. The public reads were run again by TCRdb, first through fastp at Q25 and then through MiXCR, and only productive beta chains were kept. Records with the same CDR3 protein are collapsed into one entry carrying the most frequent genes and DNA. In this sample the table shows 100,000 to 150,000 distinct CDR3 sequences, about 20% of which occur a single time. The ten top clones hold roughly 3.6% of the sample. The axillary draining lymph nodes of breast cancer patients were the source of the lymph node samples. Concerning this clonotype: The antigen this receptor binds is unknown. A read error is possible here, since a much larger clone lies one base away.

This receptor was obtained from a female donor with breast cancer. Some clones in this sample may be carry-over from other donors' samples. The chain employs TRBV12-3 or TRBV12-4 and TRBJ1-3; the D gene is perhaps TRBD1, from 5 matching bases. Material: axillary lymph node tissue. CDR3 loop: CASSTQRPEGLKTTICF. The DNA sequence is TGTGCCAGCAGTACCCAACGCCCGGAGGGGCTTAAAACCACCATATGTTTT.